The 15 T cell receptor beta chains below come from one sample, sequenced in a study of shared clonotypes between healthy human individuals. Repertoires were generated with immunoSEQ multiplex PCR, while TCRdb's copy carries only in-frame clones and drops some. This sample has more than 1,200,000 clones, with approximately 98.5% found just once. The sample taken for sequencing was naive CD4+ T cells sorted from blood. Subset: CD45RA+ positively selected. The receptors were sampled from a young man in good health.

The J gene is TRBJ2-2, the V gene TRBV7-2; D unclear. The CDR3 has 12 residues. V lost 1 base, J lost 7 bases, and 4 bases lay in between. Germline assignment: CDR1 SGHTA and CDR2 FQGNSA. The CDR3 region is CASSLEFGELFF. The CDR3 DNA reads as TGTGCCAGCAGCTTAGAGTTCGGGGAGCTGTTTTTT.

This chain connects TRBV18 to TRBJ1-1; a weak D match, TRBD1 (6 bases). Per germline, CDR1 KGHSH and CDR2 LQKENI. The CDR3 runs 16 residues. V was cut by 1 base and J by 0 bases, with 12 bases left in between. CDR3 in DNA: TGTGCCAGCTCACCACAGGGTAGGGGGGTGAACACTGAAGCTTTCTTT. Its protein is CASSPQGRGVNTEAFF.

The table lists this clone with a count of one. The V gene is TRBV2, the J gene TRBJ2-2, with 13 nucleotides matching TRBD2. The CDR3 is 15 residues long. The J segment lost 7 bases and the V segment lost 8 bases, leaving 7 bases of the junction unmatched. The germline CDR1 and CDR2 sequences are SNHLY and FYNNEI. CDR3 sequence (DNA): TGTGCCAGCTCGGGACTAGCGGGATCGTTCGGGGAGCTGTTTTTT. Translated: CASSGLAGSFGELFF.

V usage is TRBV12-2 and J usage is TRBJ2-7; the listed D gene, TRBD1, was not tested against the DNA. TRBV12-2 is a pseudogene. This CDR3 has 15 amino acids. In nucleotides, the CDR3 is TGTGCAAGTCGCTTACAGGGGGCCCAGATCTACGAGCAGTACTTC. Its protein product is CASRLQGAQIYEQYF.

The V gene is TRBV6-1, the J gene TRBJ2-7; 10 nucleotides agree with TRBD1. CDR1 and CDR2 (germline): MNHNS, SASEGT. There are 16 residues in the CDR3. Trimming took 4 bases from V and 1 from J; bases not matched to a gene: 7. The CDR3 bases are TGTGCCAGCAGTGTCACCGGGACAGGGGTGTCCTACGAGCAGTACTTC. It encodes CASSVTGTGVSYEQYF.

The chain carries TRBV6-1 and TRBJ2-7; TRBD2 aligns across 7 bases. The CDR3 has 13 amino acids. V was clipped by 7 bases and J by 4 bases; unmatched bases: 7. The germline gives CDR1 MNHNS, CDR2 SASEGT. CDR3 amino acids: CASTRDYLYEQYF. CDR3 DNA sequence: TGTGCCAGCACCCGGGACTACCTATACGAGCAGTACTTC.

The chain is built from TRBV19 and TRBJ2-1; 7 nucleotides align to TRBD1. The trim removed 9 bases at V and 7 bases at J, leaving 12 bases unmatched. The V gene's germline CDR1 is LNHDA and CDR2 SQIVND (reference sequence). The CDR3 runs to 14 residues. This chain's CDR3 is CASTPKGARNEQFF. CDR3 nucleotide sequence: TGTGCCAGCACTCCTAAGGGGGCGCGGAATGAGCAGTTCTTC. Supplemented by reference TRBV19 and TRBJ2-1, the full variable domain reads DGGITQSPKYLFRKEGQNVTLSCEQNLNHDAMYWYRQDPGQGLRLIYYSQIVNDFQKGDIAEGYSVSREKKESFPLTVTSAQKNPTAFYLCASTPKGARNEQFFGPGTRLTVL.

The chain couples TRBV5-5 to TRBJ2-5; D gene uncertain. Germline V gene data show CDR1 as SGHKS and CDR2 as YYEKEE (reference sequence). The CDR3 covers 14 residues. V was clipped by 2 bases and J by 1 base, with 9 bases between them. This CDR3 is CASSFSSSQETQYF. For the CDR3, the DNA is TGTGCCAGCAGCTTTAGTAGCAGCCAAGAGACCCAGTACTTC.

The rearrangement joins TRBV5-1 to TRBJ2-3; D perhaps matches TRBD2 (6 bases). Germline CDR1 is SGHRS and CDR2 is YFSETQ. The CDR3 runs to 13 residues. V was cut by 4 bases and J by 3 bases, with 9 bases left in between. CDR3 nucleotide sequence: TGCGCCAGCAGCCTCCGGGAGACAGATACGCAGTATTTT. Amino acid sequence: CASSLRETDTQYF.

The chain employs TRBV29-1 and TRBJ2-6; possible D gene TRBD2, 6 bases. The CDR3 runs 17 residues. Germline CDR1 reads SQVTM; CDR2 reads ANQGSEA. Trimming shortened V by 1 base and J by 1 base, and 14 bases separated the two germline ends. CDR3 region: CSVEGRLAPSGANVLTF. CDR3 DNA: TGCAGCGTTGAAGGGCGCCTAGCGCCATCTGGGGCCAACGTCCTGACTTTC.

J is TRBJ1-5 and V is TRBV6-5; 7 bases line up with TRBD1. After removal of 6 bases from V and 0 bases from J, the junction contained 5 bases not matched to a gene. Germline loops: CDR1 MNHEY, CDR2 SVGAGI. The length of the CDR3 is 15 residues. CDR3 amino acids: CASSRDRYSNQPQHF. The CDR3 DNA reads TGTGCCAGCAGCCGGGACAGATATAGCAATCAGCCCCAGCATTTT.

This chain links TRBV9 with TRBJ2-4; weak D call: TRBD2 (5 bases). V shed 7 bases and J shed 6 bases, with 23 bases lying between them. This CDR3 is 16 amino acids long. Germline loops: CDR1 SGDLS, CDR2 YYNGEE. The CDR3 is CASPSSAEDQGNIQYF. The CDR3 DNA reads as TGTGCCAGCCCTAGTAGCGCGGAGGACCAAGGAAACATTCAGTACTTC.

The chain joins TRBV14 to TRBJ2-3, with 7 positions matching TRBD2. The CDR3 is 16 amino acids. V lost 3 bases to trimming and J lost 3 bases; unmatched junction nucleotides: 9. Per germline, CDR1 SGHDN and CDR2 FVKESK. The CDR3 DNA reads as TGTGCCAGCAGCCAGCACAGCGGGGTATATACAGATACGCAGTATTTT. Its protein product is CASSQHSGVYTDTQYF.

The chain couples TRBV5-1 to TRBJ1-4; TRBD1 matches at 9 bases. Trimming at V came to 1 base and at J to 5 bases, leaving 6 bases not matched to a gene. Germline values: CDR1 SGHRS, CDR2 YFSETQ. This CDR3 has 16 amino acids. DNA of the CDR3: TGCGCCAGCAGCTTGACCGGGACAGGGACGAATGAAAAACTGTTTTTT. Translation gives CASSLTGTGTNEKLFF.

CDR3 region: CASSALTGGDEQYF. CDR3 coding DNA: TGTGCCAGCAGCGCCCTGACAGGAGGGGACGAGCAGTACTTC. The rearrangement joins TRBV9 to TRBJ2-7; D might be TRBD1 or TRBD2, each matching 6 bases. Deletions cut 3 bases from V and 5 bases from J, with 15 bases between. This CDR3 region has 14 residues. CDR1 and CDR2 (germline): SGDLS, YYNGEE.